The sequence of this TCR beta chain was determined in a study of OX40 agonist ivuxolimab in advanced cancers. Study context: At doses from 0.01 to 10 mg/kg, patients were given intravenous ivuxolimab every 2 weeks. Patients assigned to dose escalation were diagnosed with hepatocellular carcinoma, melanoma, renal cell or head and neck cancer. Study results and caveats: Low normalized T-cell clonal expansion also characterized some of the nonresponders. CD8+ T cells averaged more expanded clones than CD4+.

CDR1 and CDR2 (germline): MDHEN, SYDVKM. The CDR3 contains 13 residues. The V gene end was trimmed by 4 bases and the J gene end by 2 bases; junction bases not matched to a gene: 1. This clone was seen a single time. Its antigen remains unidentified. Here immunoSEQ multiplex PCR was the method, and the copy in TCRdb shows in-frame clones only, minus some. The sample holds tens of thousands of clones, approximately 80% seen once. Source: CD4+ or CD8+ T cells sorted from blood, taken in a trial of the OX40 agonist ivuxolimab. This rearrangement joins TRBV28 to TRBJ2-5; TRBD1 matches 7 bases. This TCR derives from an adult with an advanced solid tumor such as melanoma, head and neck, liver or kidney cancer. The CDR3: CASSSGQQETQYF. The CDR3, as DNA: TGTGCCAGCAGTTCGGGACAGCAAGAGACCCAGTACTTC.